A selection of T cell receptor beta chains follows, all from one sample in a study of cytomegalovirus exposure and HLA in healthy donors. Repertoires were generated with immunoSEQ multiplex PCR, while TCRdb's copy carries only in-frame clones and drops some. The table has a few hundred thousand clones, about 86% seen once. The sample was PBMCs. The receptors stem from a woman between 18 and 29 years old in good health and CMV-seronegative. CDR3s leave out the opening cysteine and the closing phenylalanine or tryptophan. Each record gives: V gene, CDR3 length, CDR3 protein.

>TRBV5-6|14
ASSLISGEGVEKLF
>TRBV11-2|13
ASSRQGAGANVLT
>TRBV14|17
ASSGGRGLSLGVGETQY
>TRBV19|13
ASSLGTSATDTQY
>TRBV4-2|13
ASSQQAGGPDTQY
>TRBV6-5|11
ASSYLKNTEAF
>TRBV7-2|11
ASSLDSFTEAF
>TRBV10-3|12
AISESGTGRLAF
>TRBV11-1|13
ASSRGLAGFDEQF
>TRBV28|14
ASSFVEIQGTSPLH